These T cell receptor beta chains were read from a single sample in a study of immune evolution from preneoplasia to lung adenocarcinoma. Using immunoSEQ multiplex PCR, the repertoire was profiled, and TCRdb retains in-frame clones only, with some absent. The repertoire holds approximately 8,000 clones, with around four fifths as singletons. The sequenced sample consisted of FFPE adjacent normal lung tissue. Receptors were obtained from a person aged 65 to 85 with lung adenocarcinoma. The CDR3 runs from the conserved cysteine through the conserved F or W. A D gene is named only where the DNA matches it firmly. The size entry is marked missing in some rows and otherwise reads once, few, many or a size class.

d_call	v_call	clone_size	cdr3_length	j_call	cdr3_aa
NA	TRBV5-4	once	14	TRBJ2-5	CASSLAGNQETQYF
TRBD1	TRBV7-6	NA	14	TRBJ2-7	CASSLRTGGLEQYF
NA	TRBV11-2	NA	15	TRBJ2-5	CASSPQRPSLETQYF
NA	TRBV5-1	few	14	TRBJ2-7	CASSDWTGTYEQYF
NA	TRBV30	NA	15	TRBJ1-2	CAWSVSGQRSWGYTF
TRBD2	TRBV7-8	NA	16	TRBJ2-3	CASTGGSGRARGTQYF
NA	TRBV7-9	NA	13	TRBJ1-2	CASSSEAAYGYTF
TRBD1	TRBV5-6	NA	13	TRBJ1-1	CASRPSTGGEAFF
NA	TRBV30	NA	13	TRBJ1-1	CAWITGFNTEAFF
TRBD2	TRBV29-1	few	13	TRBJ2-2	CSVASGNTGELFF
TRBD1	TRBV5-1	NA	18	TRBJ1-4	CASSWGDRPSSTNEKLFF
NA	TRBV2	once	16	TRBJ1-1	CASSDKRTATNTEAFF
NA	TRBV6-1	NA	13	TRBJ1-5	CASSEGGHQPQHF
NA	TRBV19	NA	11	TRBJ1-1	CASTERGKAFF
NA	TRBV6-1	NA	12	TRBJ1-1	CASSDWNTEAFF
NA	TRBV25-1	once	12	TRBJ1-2	CASSVSDYGYTF
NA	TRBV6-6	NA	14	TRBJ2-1	CASSYSRVYNEQFF
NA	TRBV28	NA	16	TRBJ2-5	CASSSLLKREQETQYF
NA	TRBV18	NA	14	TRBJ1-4	CASSPRISNEKLFF
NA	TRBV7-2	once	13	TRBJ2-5	CASSLAGWETQYF
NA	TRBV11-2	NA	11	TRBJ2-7	CASSFGREQYF
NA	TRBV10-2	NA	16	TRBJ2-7	CASSEIGWGASYEQYF
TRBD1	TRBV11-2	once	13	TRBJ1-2	CASTYRGLAGYTF
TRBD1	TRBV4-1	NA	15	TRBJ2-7	CASSPWDSLRDEQYF
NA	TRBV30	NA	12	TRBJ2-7	CAWSVGLYEQYF
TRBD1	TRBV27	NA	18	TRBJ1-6	CASSWAKTGPLDNSPLHF
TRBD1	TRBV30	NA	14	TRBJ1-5	CAWSSGGAGQPQHF
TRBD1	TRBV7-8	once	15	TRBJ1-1	CASSLDRTGGPEAFF
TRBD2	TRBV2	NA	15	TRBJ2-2	CASSERAGGAGELFF
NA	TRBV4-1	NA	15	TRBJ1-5	CASSPFGGYNQPQHF
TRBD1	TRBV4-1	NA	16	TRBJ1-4	CASSLDSDRVNEKLFF
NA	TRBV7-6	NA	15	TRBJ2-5	CASSRGPTPPETQYF
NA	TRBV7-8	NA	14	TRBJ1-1	CASSLGVANTEAFF
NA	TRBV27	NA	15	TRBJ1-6	CASRETGLSNSPLHF
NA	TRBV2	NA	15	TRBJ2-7	CASSAKDSSSYEQYF
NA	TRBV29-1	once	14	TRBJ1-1	CSVTSGGGDTEAFF
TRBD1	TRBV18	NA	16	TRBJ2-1	CASSLGRDRGRNEQFF
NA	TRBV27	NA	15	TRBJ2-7	CASSLFGGLTYEQYF
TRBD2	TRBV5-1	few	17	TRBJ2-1	CASSSSGRFSSYNEQFF
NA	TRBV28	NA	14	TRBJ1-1	CASSLVGASTEAFF
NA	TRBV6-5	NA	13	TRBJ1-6	CATGQGSNSPLHF
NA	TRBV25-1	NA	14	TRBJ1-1	CASMRDGVNTEAFF
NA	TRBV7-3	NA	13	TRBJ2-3	CASSLPNTDTQYF
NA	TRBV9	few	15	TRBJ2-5	CASSVVGGQRETQYF
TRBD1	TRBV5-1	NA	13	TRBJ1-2	CASSPRQGAGYTF
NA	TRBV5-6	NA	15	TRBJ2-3	CASSLAWSSQDTQYF
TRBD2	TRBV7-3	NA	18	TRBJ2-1	CASSLWPSGGSSYNEQFF
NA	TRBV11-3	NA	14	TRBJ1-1	CASSLAGRNTEAFF
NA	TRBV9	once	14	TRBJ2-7	CASSLGLDSYEQYF